The table lists the clone carrying this T cell receptor (beta chain) with a count of one. CDR3 size: 12 residues. Germline V CDR1 and CDR2: MNHEY, SMNVEV (reference sequence). V was shortened by 4 bases and J by 3 bases, with 4 bases between the two germline ends. The entry originates in a study of T cell changes during pregnancy in multiple sclerosis. Data came from immunoSEQ multiplex PCR; TCRdb stores just in-frame clones and leaves some out. The sample records fewer than 95,000 clones, 94% being singletons. The chain recombines TRBV27 with TRBJ2-1; D not certain. The sequences come from peripheral blood, collected in the third trimester of pregnancy. The clonotype comes from a female donor with multiple sclerosis, enrolled in a pregnancy study. The DNA for the CDR3 is TGTGCCAGCAGTTCCCTCTACAATGAGCAGTTCTTC. Its protein is CASSSLYNEQFF.